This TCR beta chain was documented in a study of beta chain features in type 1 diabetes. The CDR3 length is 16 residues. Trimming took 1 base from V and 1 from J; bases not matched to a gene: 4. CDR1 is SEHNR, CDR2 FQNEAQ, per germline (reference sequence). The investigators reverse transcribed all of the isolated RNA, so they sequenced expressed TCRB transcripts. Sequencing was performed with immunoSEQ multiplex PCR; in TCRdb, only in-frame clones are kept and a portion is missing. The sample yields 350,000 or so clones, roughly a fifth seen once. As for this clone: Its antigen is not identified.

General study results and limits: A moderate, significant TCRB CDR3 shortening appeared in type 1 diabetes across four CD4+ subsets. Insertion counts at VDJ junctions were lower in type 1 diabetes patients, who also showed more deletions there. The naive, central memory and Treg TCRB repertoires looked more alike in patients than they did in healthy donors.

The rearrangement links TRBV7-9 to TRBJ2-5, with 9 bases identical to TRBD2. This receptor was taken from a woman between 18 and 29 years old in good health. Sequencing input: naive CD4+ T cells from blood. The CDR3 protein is CASSLGASGVQETQYF. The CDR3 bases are TGTGCCAGCAGCTTAGGGGCTAGCGGGGTCCAAGAGACCCAGTACTTC.